The 24 T cell receptor beta chains given below trace back to one sample, sequenced in a study of blood T cell repertoires in COVID-19. Sequencing was performed with immunoSEQ multiplex PCR; in TCRdb, only in-frame clones are kept and a portion is missing. This sample has roughly 250,000 clones, with just under 90% found just once. Sequenced sample: peripheral blood. The receptors originated from a middle-aged woman with acute or convalescent COVID-19.

The sample holds a few counts of this clone. Written as DNA, the CDR3 is TGTGCCAGCAGTCCTTCCAGGCAGGGTCGCCGAGAACTGTTTTTT. It encodes CASSPSRQGRRELFF. The chain is built from TRBV6-5 and TRBJ1-4, with a tentative D call TRBD1 (5 bases). The germline CDR1 and CDR2 sequences are MNHEY and SVGAGI. V lost 5 bases, J lost 12 bases, and 22 bases lay in between. CDR3 length equals 15 residues.

The V call is TRBV3-1 (or the pseudogene TRBV3-2), the J call TRBJ1-2; 9 positions agree with TRBD1. With V trimmed by 2 bases and J by 10 bases, 8 bases remained unmatched. The CDR3 has 14 amino acids. Germline V gene sequence: CDR1 LGHDT, CDR2 YNNKEL (reference sequence). The CDR3 nucleotides are TGTGCCAGCAGCCAAAGAAGGGACAGGGCCCACTACACCTTC. Its protein product is CASSQRRDRAHYTF.

The J gene is TRBJ1-2, the V gene TRBV29-1; 12 nucleotides align to TRBD1. The length of the CDR3 is 15 residues. The trim removed 3 bases at V and 5 bases at J, leaving 7 bases unmatched. The germline V gene has CDR1 SQVTM and CDR2 ANQGSEA. The CDR3 here is CSVDLRDRGQYGYTF. In nucleotides, the CDR3 is TGCAGCGTTGACCTGCGGGACAGGGGGCAATATGGCTACACCTTC.

The chain joins TRBV5-1 to TRBJ2-3, with TRBD2 matching over 13 bases. Unmatched junction bases numbered 12, after V lost 0 bases and J lost 5 bases. The CDR3 contains 19 residues. Per germline, CDR1 SGHRS and CDR2 YFSETQ. CDR3: CASSLDSPTSGGAKDTQYF. In nucleotides, the CDR3 is TGCGCCAGCAGCTTGGATTCCCCAACTAGCGGGGGGGCCAAAGATACGCAGTATTTT.

The genes are TRBV2 and TRBJ1-5, with D uncertain. Trimming cost V 4 bases and J 0 bases, with 13 bases left between them. This CDR3 region has 16 residues. The germline V gene encodes CDR1 SNHLY and CDR2 FYNNEI. CDR3 protein: CASSVWALYSNQPQHF. The CDR3 DNA reads as TGTGCCAGCAGTGTTTGGGCCCTATATAGCAATCAGCCCCAGCATTTT.

This chain connects TRBV29-1 to TRBJ1-1; 8 bases are shared with TRBD1. This CDR3 comprises 14 residues. Germline V gene lookup returns CDR1 SQVTM and CDR2 ANQGSEA. With V trimmed by 6 bases and J by 7 bases, 13 bases remained unmatched. DNA for the CDR3: TGCAGCGTAGGGACAGGAGGGGGAGTCGGTGAAGCTTTCTTT. Translating gives CSVGTGGGVGEAFF.

The rearrangement uses TRBV10-1 and TRBJ1-1; D possibly corresponds to TRBD1 (5 bases). This CDR3 is 16 amino acids long. Per the germline V gene, CDR1 is WNHNN and CDR2 is SYGVQD (reference sequence). Trimming took off 3 bases at V and 4 bases at J, with 18 bases between the two ends. In DNA, the CDR3 is TGCGCCAGCAGTGACTCGACGGAGGGGCACGGCACTGAAGCTTTCTTT. Its translation: CASSDSTEGHGTEAFF.

The rearrangement uses TRBV7-2 and TRBJ2-3, with D possibly TRBD2 on 6 matching bases. The germline CDR1 and CDR2 sequences are SGHTA and FQGNSA. The CDR3 is 14 residues long. Trimming cost V 0 bases and J 6 bases, with 10 bases left between them. The chain's CDR3 is CASSLAGGSDTQYF. DNA for the CDR3: TGTGCCAGCAGCTTAGCGGGGGGATCGGATACGCAGTATTTT. Using reference TRBV7-2 and TRBJ2-3 for the parts outside the CDR3, the full variable domain is GAGVSQSPSNKVTEKGKDVELRCDPISGHTALYWYRQSLGQGLEFLIYFQGNSAPDKSGLPSDRFSAERTGGSVSTLTIQRTQQEDSAVYLCASSLAGGSDTQYFGPGTRLTVL.

This rearrangement joins TRBV3-1 (or the pseudogene TRBV3-2) to TRBJ2-1; a weak D match, TRBD2 (5 bases). Germline V gene data show CDR1 as LGHDT and CDR2 as YNNKEL (reference sequence). Deletions cut 4 bases from V and 6 bases from J, with 7 bases between. The CDR3 is 12 residues long. CDR3 coding DNA: TGTGCCAGCAGCCTGACTATCAATGAGCAGTTCTTC. Its protein product is CASSLTINEQFF.

The J gene is TRBJ1-1, the V gene TRBV30, with D hard to call. The V and J ends lost 0 bases and 0 bases respectively, with 14 bases between them. Germline V lookup: CDR1 GTSNPN, CDR2 SVGIG (reference sequence). The CDR3 totals 16 residues. CDR3 nucleotides: TGTGCCTGGAGTGTACGGAGTCCGGCGGTGAACACTGAAGCTTTCTTT. This sequence encodes CAWSVRSPAVNTEAFF.

The chain recombines TRBV10-1 with TRBJ2-1, with TRBD1 identical over 11 bases. This CDR3 is built from 14 residues. From germline, CDR1 is WNHNN and CDR2 SYGVQD (reference sequence). Losses at the gene ends were 4 bases for V and 13 bases for J; bases not matched to a gene: 9. In nucleotides, the CDR3 is TGCGCCAGCAGTGCCGGACAGGGGGCAACCCTCCAGTTCTTC. Translation: CASSAGQGATLQFF.

This chain links TRBV3-1 (or the pseudogene TRBV3-2) with TRBJ1-1, with D possibly being TRBD1 (5 bases). Germline CDR1 is LGHDT and CDR2 is YNNKEL (reference sequence). CDR3 length: 15 amino acids. Deletions cut 5 bases from V and 6 bases from J, with 19 bases between. Here the CDR3 DNA reads TGTGCCAGCAGCGAAGTTTCAGGGTGGGTCGCTGAAGCTTTCTTT. This codes for CASSEVSGWVAEAFF.

The table lists this clone with a count of one. The genes are TRBV7-6 and TRBJ2-3; D might be TRBD2 (6 bases). This CDR3 is 15 amino acids long. Trimming shortened V by 2 bases and J by 11 bases, and 20 bases separated the two germline ends. Germline CDR1 is SGHVS and CDR2 is FNYEAQ. DNA of the CDR3: TGTGCCAGCAGCTTATTGGCCTCAGCGCCGGGGGTGCAGTATTTT. This sequence encodes CASSLLASAPGVQYF.

V is TRBV6-5 and J is TRBJ2-3; D might be TRBD2 (5 bases). In germline, CDR1 is MNHEY, CDR2 SVGAGI. The CDR3 is 13 residues long. V was shortened by 6 bases and J by 2 bases, with 9 bases between the two germline ends. The chain's CDR3 is CASRQRDTDTQYF. In DNA form, the CDR3 reads TGTGCCAGCAGACAACGGGACACAGATACGCAGTATTTT.

The chain recombines TRBV27 with TRBJ1-1; D may be TRBD1 (6 bases). Germline V lookup: CDR1 MNHEY, CDR2 SMNVEV (reference sequence). The V end was cut by 3 bases, the J end by 4 bases, with 15 bases between. CDR3 length: 15 amino acids. CDR3 amino acids: CASSLFMGAGTEAFF. CDR3 DNA sequence: TGTGCCAGCAGTTTGTTTATGGGGGCAGGCACTGAAGCTTTCTTT.

V usage is TRBV12-3 or TRBV12-4 and J usage is TRBJ1-3; D call uncertain. V dropped 3 bases and J dropped 9 bases, with 3 bases sitting between them. The CDR3 totals 10 residues. The CDR3 DNA sequence: TGTGCCAGCAGTTTCGGCACCATATATTTT. Protein product: CASSFGTIYF.

V gene TRBV6-5 combines with J gene TRBJ1-2; D remains ambiguous. The CDR3 covers 14 residues. The V end was cut by 2 bases, the J end by 0 bases, with 7 bases between. Germline V gene data show CDR1 as MNHEY and CDR2 as SVGAGI. CDR3 sequence: CASSYGGTNYGYTF. As DNA, the CDR3 is TGTGCCAGCAGTTACGGCGGAACTAACTATGGCTACACCTTC.

The chain has TRBV29-1 and TRBJ1-2; tentatively, D is TRBD1 (5 bases). V gave up 7 bases and J gave up 8 bases, with 17 bases separating them. The length of the CDR3 is 12 residues. The germline gives CDR1 SQVTM, CDR2 ANQGSEA. The CDR3 sequence: CSALRDSRGYTF. Here the CDR3 DNA reads TGCAGCGCCCTCCGGGACTCGCGCGGCTACACCTTC.

This clone was picked up a small number of times. The chain combines TRBV7-2 with TRBJ1-5; D gene ambiguous. Between the trimmed V and J ends, which lost 3 bases and 4 bases, there was a span of 13 bases. Germline-derived CDR1 and CDR2 are SGHTA and FQGNSA. The CDR3 spans 15 residues. The CDR3 loop is CASSFSGSGNQPQHF. The CDR3 DNA is TGTGCCAGCAGCTTTTCGGGGTCGGGTAATCAGCCCCAGCATTTT. Variable domain in full (rest from reference TRBV7-2 and TRBJ1-5): GAGVSQSPSNKVTEKGKDVELRCDPISGHTALYWYRQSLGQGLEFLIYFQGNSAPDKSGLPSDRFSAERTGGSVSTLTIQRTQQEDSAVYLCASSFSGSGNQPQHFGDGTRLSIL.

V is TRBV5-1 and J is TRBJ2-1, with D tentatively TRBD1 (6 bases). V lost 0 bases and J lost 7, with 14 bases in between. From germline, CDR1 is SGHRS and CDR2 YFSETQ. The length of the CDR3 is 15 residues. The CDR3 coding sequence is TGCGCCAGCAGCTTGGAACAGGGACGGACTAATGAGCAGTTCTTC. It encodes CASSLEQGRTNEQFF.

The chain has TRBV12-3 or TRBV12-4 and TRBJ2-1; tentatively, D is TRBD2 (5 bases). The CDR3 contains 12 residues. Trimming pared 6 bases from V and 9 bases from J, leaving 12 bases between. The CDR3 here is CASRPRTLEQFF. CDR3 sequence (DNA): TGTGCCAGCAGACCGCGGACTCTTGAGCAGTTCTTC.

The chain couples TRBV2 to TRBJ1-2; 9 positions agree with TRBD1. This CDR3 is built from 13 residues. In germline, CDR1 is SNHLY, CDR2 FYNNEI. Trimming removed 6 bases from V and 5 bases from J; junction bases left unmatched: 4. This CDR3 is CASRRTGVYGYTF. CDR3 in DNA: TGTGCCAGCAGACGGACAGGGGTTTATGGCTACACCTTC.

This chain connects TRBV7-6 to TRBJ1-1; the D gene is possibly TRBD1 (5 bases). Trimming left V 1 base short and J 3 bases short, with 15 bases between. CDR3 size: 16 residues. CDR1 is SGHVS, CDR2 FNYEAQ, per germline. CDR3 loop: CASSLEAGRFHTEAFF. In DNA, the CDR3 is TGTGCCAGCAGCTTAGAGGCAGGGAGGTTTCACACTGAAGCTTTCTTT.

This clone showed up just once. CDR3 coding DNA: TGCGCCAGCAGCAGCTTCCCCGACTACTATGGCTACACCTTC. This gives the protein CASSSFPDYYGYTF. The genes are TRBV5-1 and TRBJ1-2; D is uncertain. Germline V gives CDR1 SGHRS, CDR2 YFSETQ. With 4 bases removed from V and 3 bases from J, the gap between germline ends came to 13 bases. This CDR3 has 14 residues. The variable domain in full, completed from reference TRBV5-1 and TRBJ1-2, reads KAGVTQTPRYLIKTRGQQVTLSCSPISGHRSVSWYQQTPGQGLQFLFEYFSETQRNKGNFPGRFSGRQFSNSRSEMNVSTLELGDSALYLCASSSFPDYYGYTFGSGTRLTVV.